The following is a T cell receptor (beta chain) sequence with its context. The data belong to a study of T cell changes during pregnancy in multiple sclerosis. This CDR3 is built from 15 residues. Trimming cost V 5 bases and J 11 bases; bases outside gene matches: 13. Germline lookup yields CDR1 MNHEY and CDR2 SMNVEV (reference sequence). Clones were read by immunoSEQ multiplex PCR, and TCRdb kept only the in-frame ones, dropping some. The sample has 60,000 to 90,000 clones, 85% to 95% seen once. The sample was peripheral blood, taken after pregnancy. This clonotype was obtained from a female donor in good health, enrolled as a control in a pregnancy study. V gene TRBV27 combines with J gene TRBJ1-4, with 8 bases matching TRBD1. CDR3 amino acids: CASSPKGQGWEKLFF. CDR3 sequence (DNA): TGTGCCAGCAGTCCAAAAGGACAGGGTTGGGAGAAACTGTTTTTT.